Included here is one T cell receptor (beta chain) sequence, with context. What it binds is not known. The source of the sample is a study of cytomegalovirus exposure and HLA in healthy donors. Study observations and caveats: The study designated 150 or so TCR beta chains cytomegalovirus-associated. V- and J-gene trimming in TCR beta was tied to a missense DCLRE1C variant by an analysis performed later. In an earlier analysis, productive rearrangement rates for most beta V segments clustered near 87% or 30%.

CDR3 length: 14 residues. The ends were cut back, 1 base at V and 7 bases at J, with 15 bases in the middle. Germline V gene lookup returns CDR1 SGHKS and CDR2 YYEKEE (reference sequence). A multiplex PCR was run with 60 Vbeta primers and 13 Jbeta primers. In the study's own analysis: There were tens of millions of unique TCR beta chains by a later count, and about 11 million of them were shared. Clones were sequenced by immunoSEQ multiplex PCR, and TCRdb holds only the in-frame ones, with some missing. V and J calls and clone size are given by that table; D and trimming were obtained from the DNA. The data show some 160,000 clones, over 80% seen once.

Sequences were obtained from PBMCs. The V gene is TRBV5-5, the J gene TRBJ2-7, with a possible D match to TRBD2 (5 bases). The sequence was obtained from a woman aged 18-30 years in good health and CMV-seronegative. The CDR3 DNA follows: TGTGCCAGCAGCTTGATGGGGATGGACTTAGAGCAGTACTTC. Translating it yields CASSLMGMDLEQYF.